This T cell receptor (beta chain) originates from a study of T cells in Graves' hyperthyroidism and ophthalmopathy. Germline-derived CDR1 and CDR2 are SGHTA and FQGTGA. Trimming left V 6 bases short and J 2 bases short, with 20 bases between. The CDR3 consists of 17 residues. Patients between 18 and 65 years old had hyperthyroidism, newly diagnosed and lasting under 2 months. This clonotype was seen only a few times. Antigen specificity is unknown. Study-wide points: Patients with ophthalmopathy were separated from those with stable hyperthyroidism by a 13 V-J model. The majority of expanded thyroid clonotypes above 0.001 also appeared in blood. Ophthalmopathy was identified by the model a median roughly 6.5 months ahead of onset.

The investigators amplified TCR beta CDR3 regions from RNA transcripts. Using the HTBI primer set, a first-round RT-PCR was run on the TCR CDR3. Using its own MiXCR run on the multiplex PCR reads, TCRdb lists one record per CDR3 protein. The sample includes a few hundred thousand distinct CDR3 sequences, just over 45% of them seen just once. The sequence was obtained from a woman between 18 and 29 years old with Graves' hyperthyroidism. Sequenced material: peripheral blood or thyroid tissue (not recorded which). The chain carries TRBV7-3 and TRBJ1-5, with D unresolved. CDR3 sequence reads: CASSFPHNLRGNQPQHF. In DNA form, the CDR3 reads TGTGCCAGCAGTTTTCCCCATAATCTGAGGGGCAATCAGCCCCAGCATTTT.